This entry is about one TCR beta chain. In its sample, this clonotype was seen many times. Its specific antigen is unknown. No base qualities exist here, and no much larger clone lies one base off it. V is cut by 8 bases and J by 6 bases, and the space between the germline ends is 10 bases. Spanning cysteine to phenylalanine, the CDR3 consists of 12 amino acids. Only the CDR3 DNA is retained, 36 bases long and in frame from the first base. Flow cytometry had shown CD8+CD57+ cell expansion in the patients selected for sequencing. Every patient had severe acquired aplastic anemia, diagnosed using the International Study of Aplastic Anemia and Agranulocytosis and Camitta criteria. At the time blood was sampled, none of the patients had received any therapy. In this study, sorted CD4+ and CD8+ T cells from the blood of healthy subjects and of severe aplastic anemia patients had their TCR repertoires deep-sequenced. Patients were enrolled under clinicaltrials.gov protocols 00001620, 01623167, 00001397, 00071045, 00081523 and 00961064 in the USA. Ficoll-Paque density gradient centrifugation was used to isolate peripheral blood mononuclear cells. Before DNA extraction, CD4+ and CD8+ T cells were sorted with FACS or magnetic beads.

These data come from a study of CD8+CD57+ T cells in acquired aplastic anemia (dated by TCRdb to about 2018). A note on the overall study: Extracted DNA from sorted CD4+ and CD8+ cells averaged around 3.4 ug, ranging from roughly 0.2 to 30 ug. A CD8+CD57+ expansion meant a frequency higher than the mean frequency seen in healthy subjects. The paper as a whole reports these results and caveats: Some 31 CD8+ CDR3 sequences were shared between patients and controls but appeared highly expressed in patients and within their immunodominant clones. Patients and healthy controls showed no significant difference in CD8+ Simpson's diversity (P=0.060).

TCR beta VDJ combination and CDR3 sequence profiling used genomic DNA as the template. TCR repertoire sequencing was run on an Illumina HiSeq 2000. Regarding the original processing steps: TRBV/TRBJ rearrangement plots, CDR3 size and DJ length profiles, and Simpson's diversity index were used to assess repertoires. The immunodominant clone was defined as the most abundant DNA sequence in deep sequencing data. CDR3 amino acid sequences were checked for sharing across subjects and were also compared against the VDJdb database and published repertoires. TCRdb handled the public reads itself, with Q25 trimming in fastp and clone calling in MiXCR, and kept productive beta chains. Identical CDR3 proteins give one entry, which carries the most common genes and DNA. These V and J calls are TCRdb output, not the study's own analysis. Counted in this sample were 160,000 or so distinct CDR3 sequences; around half of them appeared once. Less than 3% of the sample rests with the top ten.

The receptor was isolated from a human donor with aplastic anemia. The V gene is TRBV12-3 or TRBV12-4 and the J gene is TRBJ2-2, with the D gene call left open. The specimen sequenced was sorted CD4+, CD8+, or CD8+CD57+ T cells (not recorded which) from PBMCs. The DNA sequence reads TGTGCCAGCGCCAACGGCCCCGGGGAGCTGTTTTTT. The encoded protein is CASANGPGELFF.